This note documents a single T cell receptor (beta chain) sequence. The antigen is unknown. Time point in this sample: baseline, week 1 (first vaccination visit). Treatment indicated: pre-vaccination baseline after standard-of-care therapy. CDR1 and CDR2 from the germline V gene are MNHEY and SMNVEV (reference sequence). The V end was cut by 8 bases, the J end by 5 bases, with 18 bases between. CDR3 length equals 14 residues. The data were taken from a study of a mutant IDH1 vaccine in newly diagnosed glioma. Study details: Patients had received radiotherapy, temozolomide, or both previously, most receiving both. Whole-study findings and limits: Less than 95% of patients showed vaccine-induced immune responses across multiple MHC alleles.

Method: immunoSEQ multiplex PCR; TCRdb's copy keeps in-frame clones and lacks some. Of 92,000 or so clones in the sample, roughly 80% were seen once. Source: PBMCs, taken from a glioma patient treated with radiotherapy, temozolomide or both. The sequence was collected from a man in his forties or fifties with glioma. Some clones in this sample may be carry-over from other donors' samples. The chain joins TRBV27 to TRBJ1-1; D possibly corresponds to TRBD1 (5 bases). Written as DNA, the CDR3 is TGTGCCAGCCAAGCGGGAGGGACCTGGACTGAAGCTTTCTTT. Translated, it gives CASQAGGTWTEAFF.